This is a list of T cell receptor beta chains from one sample in a study of cytomegalovirus exposure and HLA in healthy donors. Method: immunoSEQ multiplex PCR; TCRdb's copy keeps in-frame clones and lacks some. This table has under 250,000 clones, 82% appearing once. Sequences were obtained from PBMCs. The receptor set was obtained from a man aged 35 to 55 in good health and CMV-seropositive. Both conserved end residues are part of each CDR3. The D gene is left open where the match is weak. The listing skips clone size in some rows; elsewhere it reads once, few, many or a size class.

-,-,TRBV21-1,TRBJ2-2,CASSKVNRERTDANTGELFF,TGTGCCAGCAGCAAAGTTAATCGGGAGAGGACCGACGCGAACACCGGGGAGCTGTTTTTT
-,TRBD2,TRBV13,TRBJ2-6,CASTLAGGPSGANVLTF,TGTGCCAGCACCCTAGCGGGAGGGCCATCTGGGGCCAACGTCCTGACTTTC
-,TRBD2,TRBV10-1,TRBJ2-1,CASSEDKAGGYNEQFF,TGCGCCAGCAGTGAGGATAAAGCGGGAGGCTACAATGAGCAGTTCTTC
-,TRBD1,TRBV9,TRBJ2-2,CASSARQGAGTGELFF,TGTGCCAGCAGCGCCCGACAGGGGGCTGGCACCGGGGAGCTGTTTTTT
-,-,TRBV27,TRBJ2-7,CASSSGVEQYF,TGTGCCAGCAGTTCCGGGGTCGAGCAGTACTTC
-,TRBD2,TRBV9,TRBJ2-7,CASRRPPGLAGGPYEQYF,TGTGCCAGCAGACGTCCTCCGGGACTAGCGGGAGGGCCCTACGAGCAGTACTTC
-,-,TRBV14,TRBJ2-3,CASSQDPLSRVADTQYF,TGTGCCAGCAGCCAAGATCCCCTATCCCGTGTTGCAGATACGCAGTATTTT
few,-,TRBV5-1,TRBJ2-3,CASSLSSSLTDTQYF,TGCGCCAGCAGCTTGTCCAGTAGCCTCACAGATACGCAGTATTTT
-,-,TRBV14,TRBJ1-2,CASSITNRDGYTF,TGTGCCAGCAGCATAACAAACAGGGATGGCTACACCTTC
-,TRBD1,TRBV4-2,TRBJ2-1,CASSQDVGQGYEQFF,TGTGCCAGCAGCCAAGACGTCGGACAGGGATATGAGCAGTTCTTC
-,TRBD1,TRBV27,TRBJ1-5,CASSGTGASQPQHF,TGTGCCAGCAGCGGGACAGGGGCAAGTCAGCCCCAGCATTTT
-,TRBD1,TRBV18,TRBJ1-2,CASSSYTGTDYGYTF,TGTGCCAGCTCATCGTACACCGGGACAGACTATGGCTACACCTTC
-,TRBD1,TRBV7-6,TRBJ2-7,CASSFLGQGLMDEQYF,TGTGCCAGCAGCTTCCTCGGACAGGGCCTTATGGACGAGCAGTACTTC
-,-,TRBV4-1,TRBJ2-6,CASSLGGGAVSGANVLTF,TGCGCCAGCAGCCTAGGAGGGGGGGCGGTCTCTGGGGCCAACGTCCTGACTTTC
-,-,TRBV7-8,TRBJ2-5,CASSLTLEETQYF,TGTGCCAGCAGCCTGACTCTCGAAGAGACCCAGTACTTC
-,-,TRBV4-1,TRBJ1-4,CASSQDYHRVPPF,TGCGCCAGCAGCCAAGACTATCACAGGGTCCCTCCATTT
-,-,TRBV5-1,TRBJ1-1,CASSPLWSGGENTEAFF,TGCGCCAGCAGCCCCTTGTGGTCGGGAGGGGAGAACACTGAAGCTTTCTTT
once,TRBD1,TRBV6-5,TRBJ1-2,CASSDVRGQGYTF,TGTGCCAGCAGTGATGTAAGGGGGCAAGGCTACACCTTC
-,TRBD1,TRBV9,TRBJ1-2,CASSVERGTGGYGYTF,TGTGCCAGCAGCGTAGAGAGGGGGACAGGGGGGTACGGCTACACCTTC
-,-,TRBV5-1,TRBJ1-1,CASSLAISKGTEAFF,TGCGCCAGCAGCTTGGCCATATCCAAGGGGACTGAAGCTTTCTTT
-,-,TRBV27,TRBJ1-5,CASSRGGPGNQPQHF,TGTGCCAGCAGTCGGGGGGGGCCCGGAAATCAGCCCCAGCATTTT
once,TRBD2,TRBV15,TRBJ2-3,CATSSSGTSGRHNSTDTQYF,TGTGCCACCAGCAGTTCCGGGACTAGCGGGAGGCATAATAGCACAGATACGCAGTATTTT
-,TRBD1,TRBV7-8,TRBJ1-1,CASSLDRVMNTEAFF,TGTGCCAGCAGCTTGGACAGGGTGATGAACACTGAAGCTTTCTTT
-,TRBD1,TRBV19,TRBJ1-2,CASSILGQGGYGYTF,TGTGCCAGTAGTATCTTAGGACAGGGTGGCTATGGCTACACCTTC
-,-,TRBV5-1,TRBJ1-1,CASSLAGLANTEAFF,TGCGCCAGCAGCTTGGCGGGACTCGCGAACACTGAAGCTTTCTTT
-,-,TRBV18,TRBJ1-4,CASSRMTVPNEKLFF,TGTGCCAGCTCCCGCATGACAGTGCCTAATGAAAAACTGTTTTTT
-,TRBD2,TRBV9,TRBJ2-7,CASSVGREWYEQYF,TGTGCCAGCAGCGTAGGGCGGGAGTGGTACGAGCAGTACTTC
-,TRBD2,TRBV15,TRBJ2-1,CATSRDGSAGTYNEQFF,TGTGCCACCAGCAGAGATGGATCAGCGGGAACCTACAATGAGCAGTTCTTC
-,-,TRBV19,TRBJ2-1,CASSSPRRVGNEQFF,TGTGCCAGTAGTTCACCAAGGAGGGTAGGGAATGAGCAGTTCTTC